This passage covers 12 T cell receptor beta chains from one sample sequenced in a study of beta chain features in type 1 diabetes. The study reverse transcribed the entire isolated RNA, so it sequenced expressed TCRB transcripts. The method was immunoSEQ multiplex PCR; TCRdb's version includes in-frame clones alone and lacks a portion of them. The table records some 99,000 clones, less than 40% of them present only once. Sequencing used stem cell memory CD4+ T cells from blood. Receptor source: a woman between 18 and 30 years old in good health.

This clone showed up just a few times. J is TRBJ2-5 and V is TRBV29-1; D is perhaps TRBD2 (6 bases). Germline assignment: CDR1 SQVTM and CDR2 ANQGSEA. The CDR3 has 13 residues. V dropped 8 bases and J dropped 2 bases, with 15 bases sitting between them. Here the CDR3 reads CSMPGVGQETQYF. In DNA, the CDR3 is TGCAGCATGCCGGGAGTGGGGCAAGAGACCCAGTACTTC.

V gene TRBV28 combines with J gene TRBJ2-5; D perhaps matches TRBD1 (5 bases). From germline, CDR1 is MDHEN and CDR2 SYDVKM. There are 13 residues in the CDR3. The germline V and J ends were trimmed by 6 bases and 4 bases, with 12 bases remaining between them. DNA of the CDR3: TGTGCCAGCAGCGTTCCAGGGTTAGAGACCCAGTACTTC. Protein sequence: CASSVPGLETQYF.

V is TRBV10-3 and J is TRBJ2-3, with TRBD1 matching over 9 bases. Germline CDR1 reads ENHRY; CDR2 reads SYGVKD. The CDR3 contains 15 residues. V was pared by 5 bases and J by 1 base, with 4 bases of the junction left unmatched. CDR3 sequence: CAISTRDRGTDTQYF. The CDR3 region has the DNA TGTGCCATCAGTACCCGGGACAGGGGCACAGATACGCAGTATTTT.

Here the CDR3 reads CASSQVKATSGSDIQYF. Written as DNA, the CDR3 is TGCGCCAGCAGCCAAGTTAAGGCGACTAGCGGGAGTGACATTCAGTACTTC. V and J are TRBV4-1 and TRBJ2-4; the match to TRBD2 covers 12 bases. V was pared by 1 base and J by 8 bases, with 9 bases of the junction left unmatched. The germline V gene encodes CDR1 MGHRA and CDR2 YSYEKL. The CDR3 loop spans 17 amino acids.

In this sample, this clone turned up a few times. The chain links TRBV5-1 to TRBJ1-1, with D unresolved. V shed 5 bases and J shed 2 bases, with 10 bases lying between them. The CDR3 runs to 13 residues. Germline CDR1 and CDR2: SGHRS and YFSETQ. This CDR3 is CASSSTVNTEAFF. The CDR3 DNA reads TGCGCCAGCAGTTCCACAGTTAACACTGAAGCTTTCTTT. Drawing the rest from reference TRBV5-1 and TRBJ1-1, the complete variable domain is KAGVTQTPRYLIKTRGQQVTLSCSPISGHRSVSWYQQTPGQGLQFLFEYFSETQRNKGNFPGRFSGRQFSNSRSEMNVSTLELGDSALYLCASSSTVNTEAFFGQGTRLTVV.

The J gene is TRBJ1-2, the V gene TRBV30, with D maybe TRBD1 (6 bases). CDR3 length equals 16 residues. CDR1 and CDR2 from the germline V gene are GTSNPN and SVGIG (reference sequence). Trimming removed 0 bases at V and 4 bases at J, with 18 bases between. The CDR3 DNA follows: TGTGCCTGGAGTGTCCTTGGACAGCTAAGCGGCTATGGCTACACCTTC. Its protein product is CAWSVLGQLSGYGYTF.

The rearrangement links TRBV4-3 to TRBJ2-7, with 14 bases that match TRBD2. Unmatched junction bases numbered 1, after V lost 3 bases and J lost 3 bases. Per germline, CDR1 LGHNA and CDR2 YSLEER. This CDR3 has 15 residues. CDR3 DNA sequence: TGCGCCAGCAGCCAGGGACTAGCGGGAGTCTACGAGCAGTACTTC. Translated, it gives CASSQGLAGVYEQYF.

This clone was counted a few times. The chain recombines TRBV29-1 with TRBJ2-1; D not certain. Trimming removed 3 bases at V and 7 bases at J, with 10 bases between. This CDR3 spans 12 amino acids. Germline V lookup: CDR1 SQVTM, CDR2 ANQGSEA. CDR3 sequence reads: CSVDGQVNEQFF. As DNA, the CDR3 is TGCAGCGTTGATGGGCAGGTTAATGAGCAGTTCTTC.

This clone was counted only a few times. This chain links TRBV5-1 with TRBJ2-7; D is perhaps TRBD2 (6 bases). Trimming cost V 0 bases and J 2 bases, with 15 bases left between them. Germline CDR1 is SGHRS and CDR2 is YFSETQ. The CDR3 extends over 16 amino acids. CDR3 sequence (DNA): TGCGCCAGCAGCTTGGTAAGGCGGGGAATTACCTACGAGCAGTACTTC. Its protein is CASSLVRRGITYEQYF.

The V and J genes are TRBV5-1 and TRBJ1-1; 7 positions match TRBD1. This CDR3 comprises 14 residues. The junction had 2 bases not matched to a gene; V was cut back by 0 bases and J by 3 bases. Germline V gene data show CDR1 as SGHRS and CDR2 as YFSETQ. This CDR3 reads CASSLVGQDTEAFF. The CDR3 DNA is TGCGCCAGCAGCTTGGTAGGACAGGACACTGAAGCTTTCTTT.

V is TRBV4-3 and J is TRBJ2-1; tentatively, D is TRBD2 (5 bases). The CDR3 sequence is 13 residues long. The ends were cut back, 1 base at V and 5 bases at J, with 6 bases in the middle. Germline V gene sequence: CDR1 LGHNA, CDR2 YSLEER. The chain's CDR3 is CASSQVANNEQFF. Written as DNA, the CDR3 is TGCGCCAGCAGCCAAGTAGCGAACAATGAGCAGTTCTTC.

The table lists this clone with a few counts. In DNA, the CDR3 is TGTGCCGGACAGGGGAACTCCTACGAGCAGTACTTC. It specifies CAGQGNSYEQYF. V usage is TRBV30 and J usage is TRBJ2-7, with 9 bases lining up with TRBD1. This CDR3 is built from 12 residues. The J segment lost 0 bases and the V segment lost 8 bases, leaving 2 bases of the junction unmatched. Germline V CDR1 and CDR2: GTSNPN, SVGIG (reference sequence).